Below, 13 T cell receptor beta chains from the same sample are listed, as sequenced in a study of blood T cell repertoires in COVID-19. Only in-frame clones appear in the TCRdb table, and some are missing; sequencing was by immunoSEQ multiplex PCR. The sample has about 59,000 clones; less than 90% are singletons. The sample taken for sequencing was peripheral blood. The receptors were sampled from an elderly man in a cohort sampled during active COVID-19.

The chain has TRBV27 and TRBJ2-7; TRBD1 matches 8 bases. V shed 2 bases, J shed 4 bases, and the junction held 4 bases outside the gene matches. CDR1 MNHEY and CDR2 SMNVEV come from the germline V gene (reference sequence). The CDR3 sequence is 14 residues long. In nucleotides, the CDR3 is TGTGCCAGCAGTTTAATCCGGACAGGGTACGAGCAGTACTTC. This gives the protein CASSLIRTGYEQYF.

The chain is built from TRBV6-1 and TRBJ1-1; no definite D call. There are 15 residues in the CDR3. V lost 3 bases and J 1 base, leaving 12 bases between the germline ends. Per germline, CDR1 MNHNS and CDR2 SASEGT. CDR3 in amino acids: CASSDPVLRNTEAFF. The CDR3 DNA reads TGTGCCAGCAGTGACCCCGTACTTAGGAACACTGAAGCTTTCTTT.

Turning to this clone: Other DNA sequences in the same sample also yield this CDR3. The chain links TRBV5-1 to TRBJ2-1, with 7 bases matching TRBD1. J lost 0 bases, V lost 0 bases, and 0 bases had no gene match. The CDR3 extends over 15 amino acids. Germline V gene sequence: CDR1 SGHRS, CDR2 YFSETQ. The CDR3 is CASSLDRGSYNEQFF. The CDR3 DNA is TGCGCCAGCAGCTTGGACAGGGGCTCCTACAATGAGCAGTTCTTC. Full variable domain (remainder filled in from reference TRBV5-1 and TRBJ2-1): KAGVTQTPRYLIKTRGQQVTLSCSPISGHRSVSWYQQTPGQGLQFLFEYFSETQRNKGNFPGRFSGRQFSNSRSEMNVSTLELGDSALYLCASSLDRGSYNEQFFGPGTRLTVL.

This clone was counted a single time. The chain employs TRBV10-3 and TRBJ1-2, with 12 bases that match TRBD1. CDR3 length equals 18 residues. Per germline, CDR1 ENHRY and CDR2 SYGVKD. V was pared by 4 bases and J by 5 bases, with 14 bases of the junction left unmatched. The DNA for the CDR3 is TGTGCCATCAGTGCAACCGGGACAGGGGGCCGGGGCCCTTATGGCTACACCTTC. Protein: CAISATGTGGRGPYGYTF.

The V call is TRBV30, the J call TRBJ1-4; TRBD1 is a possible D gene (6 bases). Germline values: CDR1 GTSNPN, CDR2 SVGIG (reference sequence). The CDR3 extends over 17 amino acids. V was pared by 0 bases and J by 4 bases, with 18 bases between. The CDR3 DNA follows: TGTGCCTGGAGTGTACCAAATACAGGGTTTGTTAATGAAAAACTGTTTTTT. Translated, it gives CAWSVPNTGFVNEKLFF.

The V and J genes are TRBV2 and TRBJ2-5; TRBD1 agrees at 7 bases. The V and J ends lost 4 bases and 3 bases, in that order; junction bases with no gene match: 8. The CDR3 is 15 residues long. The germline CDR1 and CDR2 sequences are SNHLY and FYNNEI. The CDR3 DNA is TGTGCCAGCAGTGGACAGGGCTTAAGTAAAGAGACCCAGTACTTC. Protein sequence: CASSGQGLSKETQYF.

The CDR3 region has the DNA TGTGCCATCAGTGAGTCGGGACAGTACAATCAGCCCCAGCATTTT. Residues: CAISESGQYNQPQHF. The chain employs TRBV10-3 and TRBJ1-5, with 7 bases lining up with TRBD1. The germline CDR1 and CDR2 sequences are ENHRY and SYGVKD. This CDR3 spans 15 amino acids. J was trimmed by 3 bases and V by 0 bases; bases with no gene match: 2.

The CDR3 protein is CASSQTGGNYEQYF. The CDR3 coding sequence is TGTGCCAGCAGCCAGACAGGGGGAAACTACGAGCAGTACTTC. This chain joins TRBV6-5 and TRBJ2-7; 9 bases are shared with TRBD1. V shed 6 bases and J 3 bases; nucleotides not matched to a gene: 6. The CDR3 runs 14 residues. Germline CDR1 reads MNHEY; CDR2 reads SVGAGI.

J is TRBJ1-2 and V is TRBV7-2; 10 bases agree with TRBD1. Germline V gene sequence: CDR1 SGHTA, CDR2 FQGNSA. This CDR3 is built from 16 residues. The junction had 6 bases not matched to a gene; V was cut back by 5 bases and J by 0 bases. The CDR3 is CASSQDRGVSNYGYTF. CDR3 in DNA: TGTGCCAGCAGCCAGGACAGGGGGGTCTCTAACTATGGCTACACCTTC.

As for this clone: At the DNA level, this CDR3 is encoded by other sequences in the same sample as well. The rearrangement joins TRBV9 to TRBJ2-2; maybe TRBD2 (6 bases). V was pared by 0 bases and J by 3 bases, with 6 bases between. This CDR3 has 14 residues. CDR1 SGDLS and CDR2 YYNGEE come from the germline V gene. CDR3 nucleotide sequence: TGTGCCAGCAGCGTAGGCGGGGACACCGGGGAGCTGTTTTTT. Its translation is CASSVGGDTGELFF.

The V and J genes are TRBV6-1 and TRBJ2-4; tentative D call: TRBD1 (5 bases). The CDR3 has 14 amino acids. Trimming took 1 base from V and 7 from J, leaving 11 bases between them. CDR1 is MNHNS, CDR2 SASEGT, per germline. The CDR3 spells CASSEGAGPNIQYF. CDR3 in DNA: TGTGCCAGCAGTGAAGGGGCAGGGCCTAACATTCAGTACTTC.

The V and J genes are TRBV6-5 and TRBJ1-1; 9 positions match TRBD1. From germline, CDR1 is MNHEY and CDR2 SVGAGI. The CDR3 consists of 13 residues. Trimming took 11 bases from V and 5 from J; bases not matched to a gene: 9. This CDR3 reads CAEFDRGETEAFF. In DNA form, the CDR3 reads TGTGCCGAATTCGACAGGGGGGAGACTGAAGCTTTCTTT.

The chain couples TRBV5-1 to TRBJ2-7; tentatively, D is TRBD2 (5 bases). The CDR3 has 16 residues. Germline CDR1 and CDR2: SGHRS and YFSETQ. V lost 10 bases and J 3 bases, leaving 26 bases between the germline ends. The CDR3 sequence is CASMKWPGISGYEQYF. In DNA, the CDR3 is TGCGCCTCTATGAAGTGGCCGGGAATCAGTGGCTACGAGCAGTACTTC.